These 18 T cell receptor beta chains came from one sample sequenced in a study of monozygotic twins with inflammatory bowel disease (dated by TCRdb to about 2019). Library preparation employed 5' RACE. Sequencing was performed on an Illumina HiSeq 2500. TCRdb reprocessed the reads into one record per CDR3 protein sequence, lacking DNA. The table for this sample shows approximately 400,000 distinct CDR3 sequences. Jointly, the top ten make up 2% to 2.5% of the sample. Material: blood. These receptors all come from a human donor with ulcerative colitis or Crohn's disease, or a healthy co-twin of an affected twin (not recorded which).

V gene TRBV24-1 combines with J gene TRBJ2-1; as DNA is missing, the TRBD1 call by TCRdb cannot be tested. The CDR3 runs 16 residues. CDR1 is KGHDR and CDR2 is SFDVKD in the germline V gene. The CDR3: CATSDRVGQGYNEQFF.

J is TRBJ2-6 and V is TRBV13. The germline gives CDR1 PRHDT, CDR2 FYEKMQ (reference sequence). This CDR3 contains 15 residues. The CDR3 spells CASSSDRAGANVLTF.

The chain's CDR3 is CASSQTPGNKDGNTIYF. The chain uses TRBV4-1 and TRBJ1-3. The CDR3 has 17 residues. Germline assignment: CDR1 MGHRA and CDR2 YSYEKL.

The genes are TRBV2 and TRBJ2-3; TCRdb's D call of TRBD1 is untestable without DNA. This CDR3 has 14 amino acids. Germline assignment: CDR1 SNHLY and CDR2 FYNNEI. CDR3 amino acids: CASTPGRLTDTQYF.

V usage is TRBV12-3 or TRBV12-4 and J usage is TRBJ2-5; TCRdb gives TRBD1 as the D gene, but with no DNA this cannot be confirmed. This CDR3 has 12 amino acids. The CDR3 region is CASRGPGETQYF.

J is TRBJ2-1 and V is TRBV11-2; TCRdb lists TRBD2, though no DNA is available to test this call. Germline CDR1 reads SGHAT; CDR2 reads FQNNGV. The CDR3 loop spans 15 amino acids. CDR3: CASSLGGVGRSEQFF.

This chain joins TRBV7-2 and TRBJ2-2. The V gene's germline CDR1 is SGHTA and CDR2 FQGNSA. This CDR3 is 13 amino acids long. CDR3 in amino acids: CASTRGSTGELFF. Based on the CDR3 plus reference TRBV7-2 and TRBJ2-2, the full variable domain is GAGVSQSPSNKVTEKGKDVELRCDPISGHTALYWYRQSLGQGLEFLIYFQGNSAPDKSGLPSDRFSAERTGGSVSTLTIQRTQQEDSAVYLCASTRGSTGELFFGEGSRLTVL.

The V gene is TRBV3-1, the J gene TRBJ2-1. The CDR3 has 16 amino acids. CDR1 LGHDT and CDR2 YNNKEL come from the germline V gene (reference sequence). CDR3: CASSHSGGFSYNEQFF.

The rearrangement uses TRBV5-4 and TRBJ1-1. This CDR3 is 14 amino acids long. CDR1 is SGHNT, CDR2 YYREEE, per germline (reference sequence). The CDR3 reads CASSFGVSDTEAFF.

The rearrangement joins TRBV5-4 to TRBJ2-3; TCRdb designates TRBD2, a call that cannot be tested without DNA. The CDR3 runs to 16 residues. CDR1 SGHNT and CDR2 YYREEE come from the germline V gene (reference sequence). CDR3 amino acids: CASSLEASRGIGTQYF.

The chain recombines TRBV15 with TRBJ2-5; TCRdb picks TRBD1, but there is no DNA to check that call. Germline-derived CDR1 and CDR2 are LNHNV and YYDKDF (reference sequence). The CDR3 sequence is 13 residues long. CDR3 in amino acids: CATSRNGAGTQYF.

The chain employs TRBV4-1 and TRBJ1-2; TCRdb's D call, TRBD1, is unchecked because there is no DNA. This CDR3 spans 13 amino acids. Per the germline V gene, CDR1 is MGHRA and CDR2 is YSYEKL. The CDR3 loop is CASSQGRTYGYTF.

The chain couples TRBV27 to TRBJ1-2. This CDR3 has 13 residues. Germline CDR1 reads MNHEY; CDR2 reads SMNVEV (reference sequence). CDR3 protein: CASSFVGNYGYTF.

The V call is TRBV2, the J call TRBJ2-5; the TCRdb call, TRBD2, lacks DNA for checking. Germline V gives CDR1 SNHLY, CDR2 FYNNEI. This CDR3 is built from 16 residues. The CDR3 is CASSEILAGSGGTQYF.

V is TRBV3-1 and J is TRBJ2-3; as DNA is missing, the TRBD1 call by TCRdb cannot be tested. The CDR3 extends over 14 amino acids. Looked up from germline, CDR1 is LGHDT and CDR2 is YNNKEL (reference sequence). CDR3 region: CASSQARGGRTQYF.

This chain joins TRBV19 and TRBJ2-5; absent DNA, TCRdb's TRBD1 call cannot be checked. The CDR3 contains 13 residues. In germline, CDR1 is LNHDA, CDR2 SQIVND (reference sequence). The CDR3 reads CASSAKTGEHQYF.

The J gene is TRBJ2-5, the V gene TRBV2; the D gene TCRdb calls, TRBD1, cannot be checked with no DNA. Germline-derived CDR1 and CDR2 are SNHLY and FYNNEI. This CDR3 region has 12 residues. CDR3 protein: CASGQGKETQYF.

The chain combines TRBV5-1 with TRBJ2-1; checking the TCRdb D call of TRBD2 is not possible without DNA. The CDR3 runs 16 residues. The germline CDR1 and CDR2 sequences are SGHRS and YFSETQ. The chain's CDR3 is CASSPTGTASYNEQFF.